This T cell receptor beta chain comes out of a study of somatic mutations in cytotoxic T cells in rheumatoid arthritis. Regarding the study as a whole: Significant differences in CD8+ T-cell clonality were not found between rheumatoid arthritis patients and healthy controls (age-matched).

The CDR3 runs to 14 residues. Germline CDR1 reads SGDLS; CDR2 reads YYNGEE. The V gene lost 4 bases and the J gene lost 1 base, with 11 bases spanning the gap. The table came from immunoSEQ multiplex PCR; TCRdb's copy has only in-frame clones and leaves some out. The sample records around 20,000 clones, approximately 78% being singletons. As to this clone: Its antigen is not known.

The sequence was obtained from an adult with rheumatoid arthritis. The chain is built from TRBV9 and TRBJ1-2, with D tentatively TRBD1 (5 bases). The sequencing sample was made of CD8+ T cells sorted from blood. The CDR3 nucleotides read TGTGCCAGCAGCTTAAGCGGGGGTAACTATGGCTACACCTTC. Translating gives CASSLSGGNYGYTF.